These T cell receptor beta chains were read from a single sample in a study of control samples from healthy donors and cancer patients. Produced via immunoSEQ multiplex PCR; TCRdb's table is partial and in-frame only. In the table there are roughly 100,000 clones, approximately 90% of which are singletons. The material sequenced was blood. These receptors all come from a woman in her late teens or twenties in good health. The conserved cysteine and the conserved F or W are not part of the CDR3 here. Size values are once, few and many counts, or a class for expanded clones, and some rows have none.

-,TRBV11-3,ASSPRTSGRAGELF
-,TRBV28,ASIAAGEQY
-,TRBV7-2,ASSLGYTIY
-,TRBV3-1/TRBV3-2,ASSRTSGTGHEQF
-,TRBV28,ASSLGGGFGYGYT
-,TRBV6-1,ASSEVSQATYEQY
-,TRBV28,ASSNPGQGEGYT
-,TRBV30,AWSVRASRSEKLF
-,TRBV10-2,ASSDTSTGDNYGYT
-,TRBV7-8,ASSRTSGGRETQY
-,TRBV5-1,ASSLVPPSNRISGNTIY
-,TRBV6-1,ASSEAGQNTEAF
once,TRBV7-9,ASSYTSGGKETQY
-,TRBV12-5,ASGLRQIGNEAF
-,TRBV19,ASSGWGLGYGYT
-,TRBV5-1,ASSSSGGVGTEAF
-,TRBV7-9,ASSLGFTGENINYGYT
-,TRBV5-6,ASSLAVASPDEQY
-,TRBV19,ASSPGTSNTEAF
-,TRBV9,ASSVGEREVDNEQF
-,TRBV3-1/TRBV3-2,ASSHLTAYT
-,TRBV5-4,ASSSSSGGTKNIQY
-,TRBV14,ASSQDPGARNTEAF
-,TRBV5-6,ASSLARGLVGRETQY
-,TRBV5-1,ASSLDTSGGAGELF
-,TRBV11-3,ASSSGVGTEAF
-,TRBV19,ASSIDQGASGSIYNEQF
-,TRBV27,ASSLNTGTNYGYT
-,TRBV5-4,ASSSRTSGNEETQY
-,TRBV6-5,ASSYGGPNQPQH
once,TRBV3-1/TRBV3-2,ASSHTDLIRDIQY
-,TRBV4-1,ASSQGDRAHNYGYT
-,TRBV4-1,ASSQDYYEEYYGYT
-,TRBV7-9,ASSLAAGGETEAF
-,TRBV5-6,ASSLGVITEAF
-,TRBV19,ASSIDTVNTEAF
once,TRBV5-1,ASSQNLGEQY
-,TRBV30,AWGRETYEQY
once,TRBV27,ASSRIGIQETQY
-,TRBV6-2/TRBV6-3,ASSYPGGTYANTGELF
-,TRBV5-1,ASSLWTSESSYEQY
-,TRBV19,ASRRDRNTGELF
-,TRBV10-3,AISWNSYEQY
-,TRBV5-8,ASSLGNEDTQY
once,TRBV6-6,ASQRDNEQF
-,TRBV5-5,ASSAGQGTGNTIY
-,TRBV5-4,ASTGNTEAF
-,TRBV25-1,ASSETYGQGASTGELF
-,TRBV5-6,ASSLAGNTEAF
-,TRBV19,ASSWKGATNEKLF
-,TRBV28,ASRSGQGRTYEQY
-,TRBV7-2,ASSREYSNQPQH
once,TRBV6-2/TRBV6-3,ASSYTFRGNSYNEQF
-,TRBV30,AWSVGNTGELF
-,TRBV14,ASSQDLGQLHNEQF
-,TRBV6-2/TRBV6-3,ASSPFTSVEQY
-,TRBV5-1,ASSFGKQGTAGELF
-,TRBV24-1,ATSDGTGGGTQY
-,TRBV5-5,ASSQQGAQETQY
-,TRBV7-9,ASSYTPLAGGSYNEQF